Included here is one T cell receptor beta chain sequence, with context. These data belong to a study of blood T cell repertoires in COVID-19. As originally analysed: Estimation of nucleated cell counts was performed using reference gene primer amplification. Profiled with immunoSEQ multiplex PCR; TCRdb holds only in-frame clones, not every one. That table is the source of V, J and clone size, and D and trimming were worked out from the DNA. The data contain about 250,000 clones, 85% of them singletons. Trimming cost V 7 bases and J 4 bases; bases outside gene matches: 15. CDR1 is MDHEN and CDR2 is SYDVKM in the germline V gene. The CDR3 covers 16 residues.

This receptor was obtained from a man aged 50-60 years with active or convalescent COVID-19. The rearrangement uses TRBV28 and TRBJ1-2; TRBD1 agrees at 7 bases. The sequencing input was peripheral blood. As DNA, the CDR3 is TGTGCCAGCACCACAGGGGCCTCGCCTTTGGGCTATGGCTACACCTTC. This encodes CASTTGASPLGYGYTF.